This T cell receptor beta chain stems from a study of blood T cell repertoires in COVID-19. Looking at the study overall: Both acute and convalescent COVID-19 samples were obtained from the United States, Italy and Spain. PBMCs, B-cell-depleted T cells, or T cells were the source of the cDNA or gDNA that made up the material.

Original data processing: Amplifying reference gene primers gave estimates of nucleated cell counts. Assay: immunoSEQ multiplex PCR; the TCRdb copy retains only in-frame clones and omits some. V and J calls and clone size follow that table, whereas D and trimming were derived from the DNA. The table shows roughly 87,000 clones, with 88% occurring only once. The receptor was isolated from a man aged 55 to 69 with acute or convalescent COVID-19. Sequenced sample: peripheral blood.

The CDR3: CASSRLTGSNIQYF. CDR3 sequence (DNA): TGTGCCAGCAGCCGCCTAACCGGGAGCAACATTCAGTACTTC. This sequence joins TRBV3-1 (or the pseudogene TRBV3-2) and TRBJ2-4, with D possibly being TRBD2 (6 bases). This CDR3 is 14 amino acids long. Germline V gene data show CDR1 as LGHDT and CDR2 as YNNKEL (reference sequence). V was shortened by 4 bases and J by 7 bases, with 14 bases between the two germline ends.